A single T cell receptor (beta chain) is shown here with its context. Antigen: not known. J was trimmed by 9 bases and V by 8 bases; bases with no gene match: 12. Germline loops: CDR1 MDHEN, CDR2 SYDVKM. CDR3 length equals 14 residues. The data belong to a study of identical twins. Study results and limitations: Low generation probability was overrepresented in out-of-frame alpha sequences shared by twins. Possibly, invariant MAIT and iNKT cells partly confounded zero-insertion analyses.

A universal primer site was incorporated via template switching, and the cDNA contained unique molecular identifiers. TCRdb itself ran the 5' RACE reads through MiXCR, one entry per CDR3 protein. The data hold some 1,600,000 distinct CDR3 sequences, with about 31% observed a single time. The sequenced material came from cord blood. The chain recombines TRBV28 with TRBJ1-5; the match to TRBD1 covers 8 bases. This sequence was found in a newborn girl in good health. CDR3 sequence reads: CASSQGRGQGPQHF. The CDR3, as DNA: TGTGCCAGCTCCCAAGGCAGGGGGCAGGGGCCCCAGCATTTT.